This note documents a single TCR beta chain sequence. The PCR had 60 Vbeta and 13 Jbeta primers. TCRdb keeps only in-frame clones here, not all; method: immunoSEQ multiplex PCR. The sample consists of some 150,000 clones, over 70% of them appearing once. Germline V gene data show CDR1 as SQVTM and CDR2 as ANQGSEA. With V trimmed by 5 bases and J by 7 bases, 5 bases remained unmatched. The CDR3 runs to 13 residues. The data originate from a study of cytomegalovirus exposure and HLA in healthy donors. This chain links TRBV29-1 with TRBJ1-5; 10 bases align to TRBD1. The sequenced sample consisted of PBMCs. The receptor was isolated from a young man in good health and CMV-seropositive. CDR3 nucleotide sequence: TGCAGCGTTCGGGACAGGGGAACACAGCCCCAGCATTTT. It is translated as CSVRDRGTQPQHF.